This T cell receptor (beta chain) originates from a study of T cell responses to AZD1222 COVID-19 vaccine. In the case of this clone: Its cognate antigen is unknown.

Whole-study findings and limits: AZD1222 recipients seropositive at baseline numbered only 5 or 6. Unmutated variant regions reportedly attract nearly half of all spike-specific TCRs.

With 6 bases removed from V and 10 bases from J, the gap between germline ends came to 22 bases. The germline V gene encodes CDR1 LNHDA and CDR2 SQIVND (reference sequence). This CDR3 has 15 residues. The protocol was immunoSEQ multiplex PCR, while the TCRdb copy is restricted to in-frame clones and leaves out a portion. Of 120,000 or so clones listed, approximately 90% are singletons. This specimen was peripheral blood, taken on day 0 of AZD1222 vaccination. The sequence was obtained from an adult in good health. This chain joins TRBV19 and TRBJ2-1; D possibly matches TRBD1 or TRBD2 (5 bases each). Written as DNA, the CDR3 is TGTGCCAGTAGCCTACCGCAGGGAGCAGCGCTCGAGCAGTTCTTC. As protein: CASSLPQGAALEQFF.